Below, 27 T cell receptor beta chains from the same sample are listed, as sequenced in a study of stem cell transplantation in POMP-related autoinflammatory disease. Profiled with immunoSEQ multiplex PCR; TCRdb holds only in-frame clones, not every one. In the table there are thousands of clones, about 90% of which are singletons. Material: CD8+ T cells from PBMCs, obtained after stem cell transplantation. These receptors all come from a human patient with POMP-related autoinflammation and immune dysregulation (PRAID). A share of the T cells may be of graft donor origin.

The chain carries TRBV19 and TRBJ2-1, with 8 bases that match TRBD2. The germline V gene encodes CDR1 LNHDA and CDR2 SQIVND (reference sequence). With V trimmed by 7 bases and J by 3 bases, 5 bases remained unmatched. The CDR3 consists of 14 residues. This chain's CDR3 is CASNPGGVYNEQFF. The DNA for the CDR3 is TGTGCCAGTAACCCCGGGGGGGTCTACAATGAGCAGTTCTTC. Supplemented by reference TRBV19 and TRBJ2-1, the full variable domain reads DGGITQSPKYLFRKEGQNVTLSCEQNLNHDAMYWYRQDPGQGLRLIYYSQIVNDFQKGDIAEGYSVSREKKESFPLTVTSAQKNPTAFYLCASNPGGVYNEQFFGPGTRLTVL.

This clone turned up a few times. The V and J genes are TRBV28 and TRBJ2-7, with D possibly matching TRBD2 (6 bases). The CDR3 covers 13 residues. Germline assignment: CDR1 MDHEN and CDR2 SYDVKM. The V end lost 5 bases, the J end lost 6 bases, and 14 bases lay between the germline ends. The CDR3 coding sequence is TGTGCCAGCAGTCCCGGGAGATTCGCCGAGCAGTACTTC. This sequence encodes CASSPGRFAEQYF.

The rearrangement links TRBV15 to TRBJ2-1, with D unclear. V lost 3 bases, J lost 0 bases, and 12 bases lay in between. CDR1 is LNHNV and CDR2 is YYDKDF in the germline V gene (reference sequence). The CDR3 is 16 residues long. The CDR3 DNA reads TGTGCCACCAGCAGCCCCTTTTACGACTCCTACAATGAGCAGTTCTTC. Its protein product is CATSSPFYDSYNEQFF.

This clone was seen a few times. This chain connects TRBV7-6 to TRBJ2-7, with 7 nucleotides matching TRBD2. From germline, CDR1 is SGHVS and CDR2 FNYEAQ. V trimming: 2 bases; J trimming: 2 bases; junction bases outside the gene matches: 6. This CDR3 has 15 residues. The DNA for the CDR3 is TGTGCCAGCAGCTTATATGGGGGAGGGACCTACGAGCAGTACTTC. This gives the protein CASSLYGGGTYEQYF.

This chain joins TRBV19 and TRBJ2-1, with TRBD2 identical over 8 bases. V was pared by 5 bases and J by 0 bases, with 6 bases of the junction left unmatched. CDR3 size: 16 residues. Germline lookup yields CDR1 LNHDA and CDR2 SQIVND (reference sequence). As DNA, the CDR3 is TGTGCCAGTAGTCCCCAGCGGGAGAGCTCCTACAATGAGCAGTTCTTC. Protein sequence: CASSPQRESSYNEQFF.

The chain employs TRBV28 and TRBJ2-3; possibly TRBD2 for D (6 bases). Per the germline V gene, CDR1 is MDHEN and CDR2 is SYDVKM. This CDR3 spans 14 amino acids. The V end was cut by 6 bases, the J end by 0 bases, with 10 bases between. The CDR3 sequence: CASRIGTSTDTQYF. The CDR3 DNA sequence: TGTGCCAGCAGGATCGGGACTAGCACAGATACGCAGTATTTT.

The rearrangement uses TRBV6-5 and TRBJ2-7, with unresolved D. The CDR3 runs to 12 residues. Germline V lookup: CDR1 MNHEY, CDR2 SVGAGI. V was cut by 6 bases and J by 4 bases, with 10 bases left in between. The CDR3 coding sequence is TGTGCCAGCAGCGGCGAAGGGTACGAGCAGTACTTC. It encodes CASSGEGYEQYF.

The chain joins TRBV29-1 to TRBJ1-1, with 7 bases aligning to TRBD1. CDR1 and CDR2 (germline): SQVTM, ANQGSEA. With V trimmed by 5 bases and J by 4 bases, 10 bases remained unmatched. This CDR3 contains 14 residues. CDR3 nucleotides: TGCAGCGTTACAACCGGGGCAGGGGGCACTGAAGCTTTCTTT. The encoded protein is CSVTTGAGGTEAFF.

The gene calls are TRBV28 and TRBJ2-7; D is possibly TRBD2 (7 bases). Germline CDR1 and CDR2: MDHEN and SYDVKM. This CDR3 contains 16 residues. V was clipped by 5 bases and J by 0 bases, with 17 bases between them. The CDR3 sequence is CASSPLGGERSYEQYF. CDR3 in DNA: TGTGCCAGCAGTCCCCTAGGGGGGGAGCGCTCCTACGAGCAGTACTTC.

This chain links TRBV28 with TRBJ2-5; tentative D call: TRBD1 (6 bases). V lost 4 bases, J lost 2 bases, and 26 bases lay in between. The CDR3 runs to 19 residues. Looked up from germline, CDR1 is MDHEN and CDR2 is SYDVKM. CDR3 sequence reads: CASSSLGQKVPISQETQYF. The CDR3, as DNA: TGTGCCAGCAGTTCCTTAGGACAGAAGGTCCCTATATCGCAAGAGACCCAGTACTTC.

This clone appeared a few times. This chain uses TRBV4-1 with TRBJ1-1; D not resolved. Deletions cut 1 base from V and 3 bases from J, with 12 bases between. Germline lookup yields CDR1 MGHRA and CDR2 YSYEKL. CDR3 size: 15 residues. Written as DNA, the CDR3 is TGCGCCAGCAGCCAAGCAATAGGATGGTACACTGAAGCTTTCTTT. Encoded protein: CASSQAIGWYTEAFF.

The chain employs TRBV12-3 or TRBV12-4 and TRBJ2-3; no reliable D call. The CDR3 sequence is 12 residues long. V gave up 3 bases and J gave up 4 bases, with 5 bases separating them. CDR3 bases: TGTGCCAGCAGTTTTGGGGCAGATACGCAGTATTTT. Its translation is CASSFGADTQYF.

The rearrangement joins TRBV4-1 to TRBJ2-3, with 9 bases aligning to TRBD2. V lost 2 bases, J lost 2 bases, and 2 bases stayed unmatched. This CDR3 has 15 amino acids. The germline gives CDR1 MGHRA, CDR2 YSYEKL. The CDR3 loop is CASSQLAGDTDTQYF. CDR3 bases: TGCGCCAGCAGCCAATTAGCGGGGGACACAGATACGCAGTATTTT.

V gene TRBV5-4 combines with J gene TRBJ1-1, with D unclear. This CDR3 has 14 amino acids. Germline V gives CDR1 SGHNT, CDR2 YYREEE (reference sequence). The V end was cut by 4 bases, the J end by 5 bases, with 15 bases between. The CDR3 region is CASSDNTGSTEAFF. CDR3 nucleotides: TGTGCCAGCAGCGATAACACCGGGAGTACTGAAGCTTTCTTT.

The chain employs TRBV28 and TRBJ2-7, with 8 bases lining up with TRBD1. Trimming removed 4 bases from V and 5 bases from J; junction bases left unmatched: 4. In germline, CDR1 is MDHEN, CDR2 SYDVKM. The CDR3 is 13 amino acids. CDR3 nucleotides: TGTGCCAGCAGTTCGACAGGGGTCCACGAGCAGTACTTC. This gives the protein CASSSTGVHEQYF.

The chain has TRBV19 and TRBJ1-3; D possibly corresponds to TRBD1 (6 bases). Germline lookup yields CDR1 LNHDA and CDR2 SQIVND (reference sequence). The V end lost 5 bases, the J end lost 1 base, and 9 bases lay between the germline ends. The CDR3 consists of 14 residues. The CDR3 region is CASSWGRSGNTIYF. CDR3 coding DNA: TGTGCCAGTAGTTGGGGGCGGTCTGGAAACACCATATATTTT.

The V gene is TRBV5-1, the J gene TRBJ1-1; D remains ambiguous. The CDR3 runs 14 residues. Germline V CDR1 and CDR2: SGHRS, YFSETQ. Deletions cut 1 base from V and 1 base from J, with 8 bases between. This chain's CDR3 is CASSLSNPNTEAFF. In nucleotides, the CDR3 is TGCGCCAGCAGCTTGAGCAATCCGAACACTGAAGCTTTCTTT.

In this sample, this clone turned up a few times. The V call is TRBV4-1, the J call TRBJ1-5, with D hard to call. The germline V gene encodes CDR1 MGHRA and CDR2 YSYEKL. V was shortened by 1 base and J by 1 base, with 8 bases between the two germline ends. The CDR3 has 15 amino acids. The CDR3 bases are TGCGCCAGCAGCCAAGTTTCAGACAGCAATCAGCCCCAGCATTTT. Translation gives CASSQVSDSNQPQHF.

This clone occurred once. This chain joins TRBV4-1 and TRBJ2-4; no definite D call. This CDR3 contains 17 residues. Germline values: CDR1 MGHRA, CDR2 YSYEKL. The V and J ends lost 1 base and 1 base respectively, with 14 bases between them. The CDR3 spells CASSQALDLLAKNIQYF. As DNA, the CDR3 is TGCGCCAGCAGCCAAGCCCTAGATTTGTTGGCCAAAAACATTCAGTACTTC.

The chain is built from TRBV15 and TRBJ2-2; D is uncertain. The V end was cut by 5 bases, the J end by 3 bases, with 7 bases between. Germline V gene data show CDR1 as LNHNV and CDR2 as YYDKDF (reference sequence). This CDR3 is 13 amino acids long. The CDR3 DNA follows: TGTGCCACCAGCTATCGGTACACCGGGGAGCTGTTTTTT. Amino acids: CATSYRYTGELFF.

This clone came up once. V usage is TRBV28 and J usage is TRBJ2-3; D remains unclear. The germline V gene encodes CDR1 MDHEN and CDR2 SYDVKM. The CDR3 loop spans 13 amino acids. V lost 7 bases to trimming and J lost 5 bases, with 13 bases between them. CDR3 DNA: TGTGCCAGCAATGGGTTTGTCGGAGATACGCAGTATTTT. This sequence encodes CASNGFVGDTQYF.

The CDR3 is CASSQDGTGVDNEQFF. The CDR3 DNA sequence: TGCGCCAGCAGCCAAGATGGGACGGGAGTAGACAATGAGCAGTTCTTC. The gene calls are TRBV4-1 and TRBJ2-1, with a possible D match to TRBD2 (6 bases). Germline assignment: CDR1 MGHRA and CDR2 YSYEKL. The CDR3 length is 16 residues. V was clipped by 0 bases and J by 5 bases, with 14 bases between them.

The chain carries TRBV12-3 or TRBV12-4 and TRBJ2-7; D might be TRBD2 (6 bases). CDR3 length: 13 residues. Trimming removed 3 bases from V and 1 base from J, with 7 bases in between. Here the CDR3 reads CASSFGGSYEQYF. Here the CDR3 DNA reads TGTGCCAGCAGTTTCGGGGGTTCCTACGAGCAGTACTTC.

This chain connects TRBV28 to TRBJ2-7, with no clear D. Germline V gives CDR1 MDHEN, CDR2 SYDVKM. Between the trimmed V and J ends, which lost 5 bases and 2 bases, there was a span of 13 bases. CDR3 size: 14 residues. The CDR3 loop reads CASSLGPRPYEQYF. CDR3 DNA: TGTGCCAGCAGTCTCGGGCCGAGGCCCTACGAGCAGTACTTC.

J is TRBJ2-3 and V is TRBV13; possibly TRBD2 for D (5 bases). Germline CDR1 reads PRHDT; CDR2 reads FYEKMQ (reference sequence). The CDR3 totals 16 residues. The V gene lost 4 bases and the J gene lost 0 bases, with 14 bases spanning the gap. The DNA for the CDR3 is TGTGCCAGCAGCTCACGGGGATCCTCTAGCACAGATACGCAGTATTTT. It specifies CASSSRGSSSTDTQYF.

The V gene is TRBV6-1, the J gene TRBJ2-5, with D perhaps being TRBD1 or TRBD2 (5 bases each). V was pared by 3 bases and J by 5 bases, with 22 bases between. Germline assignment: CDR1 MNHNS and CDR2 SASEGT. The CDR3 loop spans 17 amino acids. The CDR3 region has the DNA TGTGCCAGCAGTGATGGGGGAAATCAGCGTCGGTTCGAGACCCAGTACTTC. This codes for CASSDGGNQRRFETQYF.

The chain uses TRBV6-5 and TRBJ2-1, with D unresolved. V was shortened by 3 bases and J by 6 bases, with 9 bases between the two germline ends. The CDR3 covers 13 residues. Germline V gives CDR1 MNHEY, CDR2 SVGAGI. CDR3 region: CASSYSSGNEQFF. Here the CDR3 DNA reads TGTGCCAGCAGTTATTCCTCTGGCAATGAGCAGTTCTTC.